A single sample gave rise to the 23 T cell receptor beta chains below, sequenced in a study of shared clonotypes between healthy human individuals. Produced via immunoSEQ multiplex PCR; TCRdb's table is partial and in-frame only. The sample shows about 1.5 million clones, roughly 96% of them seen only once. Sequences were obtained from naive CD4+ T cells sorted from blood. Specified subset: CD45RA+ positively selected. The receptors here all came from a man between 25 and 39 years old in good health.

The chain has TRBV28 and TRBJ1-5; D is unresolved. The CDR3 totals 12 residues. Looked up from germline, CDR1 is MDHEN and CDR2 is SYDVKM. V was pared by 4 bases and J by 3 bases, with 4 bases between. The CDR3 DNA reads as TGTGCCAGCAGTTCTTTCAATCAGCCCCAGCATTTT. Protein product: CASSSFNQPQHF.

The chain is built from TRBV25-1 and TRBJ2-1; D may be TRBD2 (5 bases). Per the germline V gene, CDR1 is MGHDK and CDR2 is SYGVNS. Deletions cut 8 bases from V and 6 bases from J, with 11 bases between. The CDR3 totals 12 residues. CDR3 amino acids: CASGETINEQFF. As DNA, the CDR3 is TGTGCCAGCGGCGAGACTATCAATGAGCAGTTCTTC. Supplemented by reference TRBV25-1 and TRBJ2-1, the full variable domain reads EADIYQTPRYLVIGTGKKITLECSQTMGHDKMYWYQQDPGMELHLIHYSYGVNSTEKGDLSSESTVSRIRTEHFPLTLESARPSHTSQYLCASGETINEQFFGPGTRLTVL.

The chain has TRBV7-9 and TRBJ2-1, with a tentative D call TRBD1 (7 bases). The V end lost 5 bases, the J end lost 3 bases, and 17 bases lay between the germline ends. The V gene's germline CDR1 is SEHNR and CDR2 FQNEAQ (reference sequence). This CDR3 contains 16 residues. CDR3 bases: TGTGCCAGCAGCCTGGTCCCAGGGGGGTACTACAATGAGCAGTTCTTC. It encodes CASSLVPGGYYNEQFF.

The chain carries TRBV28 and TRBJ2-7; tentatively, D is TRBD2 (6 bases). The CDR3 covers 12 residues. Trimming pared 8 bases from V and 6 bases from J, leaving 14 bases between. Per germline, CDR1 MDHEN and CDR2 SYDVKM. CDR3 nucleotides: TGTGCCAGCCGATTAGGAGGGGCCGAGCAGTACTTC. Amino acids: CASRLGGAEQYF.

This clone was found a few times. The rearrangement joins TRBV29-1 to TRBJ2-7; 7 bases fit TRBD1. CDR1 is SQVTM and CDR2 is ANQGSEA in the germline V gene. J gave up 7 bases and V 1 base, and 4 bases lay outside the gene matches. The CDR3 extends over 12 amino acids. CDR3 loop: CSVEVTGEEQYF. CDR3 nucleotide sequence: TGCAGCGTTGAAGTAACAGGGGAGGAGCAGTACTTC.

This clone has more than one count but fewer than ten. V is TRBV2 and J is TRBJ2-7; D is unresolved. V was shortened by 3 bases and J by 2 bases, with 5 bases between the two germline ends. CDR1 is SNHLY, CDR2 FYNNEI, per germline. This CDR3 region has 12 residues. The CDR3 DNA follows: TGTGCCAGCAGTGAGAATACCTACGAGCAGTACTTC. Its protein product is CASSENTYEQYF.

The CDR3 bases are TGCGCCAGCAGCCCAATGGACGGTACTAATGAAAAACTGTTTTTT. This gives the protein CASSPMDGTNEKLFF. V gene TRBV4-1 combines with J gene TRBJ1-4; unclear D gene. V shed 4 bases and J shed 2 bases, with 11 bases lying between them. CDR3 length: 15 residues. Germline assignment: CDR1 MGHRA and CDR2 YSYEKL.

As for this clone: The same CDR3 can be traced to other DNA sequences in this sample. The chain links TRBV19 to TRBJ2-7, with 8 bases matching TRBD1. The CDR3 is 15 residues long. The germline gives CDR1 LNHDA, CDR2 SQIVND (reference sequence). V shed 1 base and J 2 bases; nucleotides not matched to a gene: 4. CDR3 in amino acids: CASSIAQGATYEQYF. CDR3 coding DNA: TGTGCCAGTAGTATAGCCCAGGGGGCTACCTACGAGCAGTACTTC.

The V and J genes are TRBV6-5 and TRBJ1-2; 9 nucleotides match TRBD1. Trimming at V came to 6 bases and at J to 5 bases, leaving 7 bases not matched to a gene. Germline CDR1 and CDR2: MNHEY and SVGAGI. The CDR3 totals 14 residues. The CDR3 loop reads CASSRDRDGYGYTF. The CDR3 DNA reads TGTGCCAGCAGCCGGGACAGGGATGGATATGGCTACACCTTC.

This sequence joins TRBV5-1 and TRBJ2-1, with TRBD2 matching over 9 bases. Germline lookup yields CDR1 SGHRS and CDR2 YFSETQ. This CDR3 is built from 18 residues. Trimming cost V 2 bases and J 4 bases; bases outside gene matches: 13. As DNA, the CDR3 is TGCGCCAGCAGCTTTCGGATTGTTGCGGGAGGGACGTACAATGAGCAGTTCTTC. It translates to CASSFRIVAGGTYNEQFF.

The chain combines TRBV6-6 with TRBJ2-1; 7 bases are a match to TRBD1. V was clipped by 6 bases and J by 4 bases; unmatched bases: 6. Germline V gives CDR1 MNHNY, CDR2 SVGAGI (reference sequence). The CDR3 sequence is 14 residues long. The DNA for the CDR3 is TGTGCCAGCAGACCACCGGGACAGTACAATGAGCAGTTCTTC. Amino acids: CASRPPGQYNEQFF.

The rearrangement links TRBV5-5 to TRBJ2-2; 11 bases are shared with TRBD2. The trim removed 4 bases at V and 0 bases at J, leaving 8 bases unmatched. Germline V gene data show CDR1 as SGHKS and CDR2 as YYEKEE (reference sequence). The CDR3 covers 18 residues. The CDR3 DNA sequence: TGTGCCAGCAGCCTAATCGGGACTAGCGGAGCGAACACCGGGGAGCTGTTTTTT. It encodes CASSLIGTSGANTGELFF.

The chain carries TRBV19 and TRBJ2-7; TRBD1 matches 8 bases. After removal of 8 bases from V and 2 bases from J, the junction contained 8 bases not matched to a gene. This CDR3 contains 14 residues. Germline values: CDR1 LNHDA, CDR2 SQIVND (reference sequence). The CDR3 reads CASRPGGWPYEQYF. DNA of the CDR3: TGTGCCAGTCGACCAGGGGGCTGGCCCTACGAGCAGTACTTC.

J is TRBJ2-5 and V is TRBV20-1, with D uncertain. The ends were cut back, 5 bases at V and 7 bases at J, with 11 bases in the middle. CDR3 length: 11 amino acids. Germline CDR1 reads DFQATT; CDR2 reads SNEGSKA (reference sequence). CDR3 protein: CSAGTWGTQYF. The CDR3 coding sequence is TGCAGTGCTGGCACGTGGGGGACCCAGTACTTC.

The chain joins TRBV7-3 to TRBJ2-1, with 13 positions matching TRBD2. The length of the CDR3 is 18 residues. V lost 4 bases and J lost 6; bases outside the gene matches: 12. The V gene's germline CDR1 is SGHTA and CDR2 FQGTGA. In DNA form, the CDR3 reads TGTGCCAGCAGCTCAAGAAGAACCGGGACTAGCGGGATCAATGAGCAGTTCTTC. Its protein is CASSSRRTGTSGINEQFF.

This clone is a singleton in its sample. This chain uses TRBV5-5 with TRBJ1-2; unclear D gene. Looked up from germline, CDR1 is SGHKS and CDR2 is YYEKEE (reference sequence). The CDR3 runs to 15 residues. V was trimmed by 0 bases and J by 4 bases, leaving 13 bases between them. The CDR3 DNA is TGTGCCAGCAGCTTGGCCGTTGATGTTTCCTATGGCTACACCTTC. Its protein is CASSLAVDVSYGYTF.

The chain employs TRBV15 and TRBJ1-5, with D perhaps TRBD1 (6 bases). Deletions cut 3 bases from V and 13 bases from J, with 16 bases between. Germline V gene lookup returns CDR1 LNHNV and CDR2 YYDKDF (reference sequence). The CDR3 loop spans 13 amino acids. CDR3 loop: CATSRRVQGSQHF. For the CDR3, the DNA is TGTGCCACCAGCAGGAGGGTACAGGGCTCGCAGCATTTT.

The genes are TRBV7-9 and TRBJ2-2; D assignment may be TRBD1 or TRBD2 (5 bases each). Between the trimmed V and J ends, which lost 5 bases and 6 bases, there was a span of 19 bases. CDR3 length: 16 amino acids. CDR1 and CDR2 from the germline V gene are SEHNR and FQNEAQ (reference sequence). CDR3 loop: CASSPRAGPRAGELFF. CDR3 sequence (DNA): TGTGCCAGCAGCCCCCGGGCAGGGCCGAGGGCCGGGGAGCTGTTTTTT.

The chain recombines TRBV14 with TRBJ2-1, with D perhaps TRBD2 (6 bases). The length of the CDR3 is 13 residues. Trimming removed 4 bases from V and 8 bases from J, with 12 bases in between. Germline CDR1 SGHDN, CDR2 FVKESK. The DNA of the CDR3 is TGTGCCAGCAGCCCAAGGAGGGGCGATGAGCAGTTCTTC. Its protein is CASSPRRGDEQFF.

The J gene is TRBJ2-1, the V gene TRBV5-4, with D perhaps TRBD1 (6 bases). V was pared by 1 base and J by 1 base, with 12 bases between. The CDR3 spans 16 residues. From germline, CDR1 is SGHNT and CDR2 YYREEE (reference sequence). CDR3 residues: CASSLIGGYSYNEQFF. The CDR3 nucleotides are TGTGCCAGCAGCTTGATAGGGGGTTATTCCTACAATGAGCAGTTCTTC.

The chain has TRBV7-9 and TRBJ2-2; 7 bases align to TRBD1. This CDR3 is 15 amino acids long. The J segment lost 4 bases and the V segment lost 7 bases, leaving 9 bases of the junction unmatched. Germline CDR1 is SEHNR and CDR2 is FQNEAQ (reference sequence). CDR3 nucleotides: TGTGCCAGCAACAAAAGAGGGGGCGTCACCGGGGAGCTGTTTTTT. Residues: CASNKRGGVTGELFF.

As concerns this clone: The sample contains more than one DNA sequence encoding this CDR3. This chain joins TRBV6-1 and TRBJ2-1, with D possibly TRBD1 on 5 matching bases. CDR3 length equals 13 residues. Trimming took off 2 bases at V and 4 bases at J, with 6 bases between the two ends. Germline V gene lookup returns CDR1 MNHNS and CDR2 SASEGT. Written as DNA, the CDR3 is TGTGCCAGCAGTGAAACAGGTTACAATGAGCAGTTCTTC. It specifies CASSETGYNEQFF.

This clone has a single count. The chain employs TRBV4-1 and TRBJ1-3; D gene unclear. Trimming took off 3 bases at V and 4 bases at J, with 7 bases between the two ends. Germline V gene lookup returns CDR1 MGHRA and CDR2 YSYEKL. This CDR3 is built from 13 residues. CDR3 nucleotide sequence: TGCGCCAGCAGCCAGGACCCAGGAAACACCATATATTTT. Protein product: CASSQDPGNTIYF.